What follows are 24 T cell receptor beta chains derived from one specimen sequenced in a study of cytomegalovirus exposure and HLA in healthy donors. The PCR contained 60 Vbeta and 13 Jbeta primers. Method: immunoSEQ multiplex PCR; TCRdb's copy keeps in-frame clones and lacks some. Counted here are about 190,000 clones, 80% to 85% occurring once; the ten biggest clones make up over 5.5%. Sequences were obtained from PBMCs. The receptors derive from a man between 35 and 55 years old in good health and CMV-seropositive.

The J gene is TRBJ2-1, the V gene TRBV27, with no clear D. V lost 0 bases to trimming and J lost 0 bases, with 9 bases between them. CDR3 length: 16 amino acids. Looked up from germline, CDR1 is MNHEY and CDR2 is SMNVEV (reference sequence). The CDR3 protein is CASSLSRLNSYNEQFF. CDR3 in DNA: TGTGCCAGCAGTTTATCGCGGCTCAACTCCTACAATGAGCAGTTCTTC.

This chain connects TRBV6-5 to TRBJ2-5, with TRBD1 identical over 10 bases. TRBJ2-7 explains the end of the DNA better; the J call may be wrong. CDR1 is MNHEY and CDR2 is SVGAGI in the germline V gene. This CDR3 comprises 14 residues. The CDR3 DNA reads as TGTGCCAGCAGACAGACAGGGGGCTTTTACGAGCAGTACTTC. Translation gives CASRQTGGFYEQYF.

The chain carries TRBV30 and TRBJ1-1, with 7 bases matching TRBD1. CDR1 and CDR2 (germline): GTSNPN, SVGIG (reference sequence). The ends lost 3 bases at V and 5 bases at J; junction bases unmatched: 9. The CDR3 covers 14 residues. DNA for the CDR3: TGTGCCTGGAGGTGGGACAGCCGCCATACTGAAGCTTTCTTT. This sequence encodes CAWRWDSRHTEAFF.

This clone was seen a handful of times. At the DNA level, this CDR3 is encoded by other sequences in the same sample as well. The CDR3 reads CASSGDRGLYNEQFF. CDR3 DNA sequence: TGCGCCAGCAGTGGGGACAGGGGGCTTTACAATGAGCAGTTCTTC. The chain couples TRBV10-1 to TRBJ2-1; 12 bases fit TRBD1. V was clipped by 4 bases and J by 4 bases; unmatched bases: 2. Germline V gene data show CDR1 as WNHNN and CDR2 as SYGVQD (reference sequence). This CDR3 has 15 residues.

The rearrangement uses TRBV4-1 and TRBJ2-2, with 10 bases identical to TRBD1. This CDR3 contains 15 residues. The junction had 4 bases not matched to a gene; V was cut back by 4 bases and J by 5 bases. In germline, CDR1 is MGHRA, CDR2 YSYEKL. The CDR3 nucleotides read TGCGCCAGCAGCCGCGGACAGGGGGGTACCGGGGAGCTGTTTTTT. Translated: CASSRGQGGTGELFF.

The chain combines TRBV6-5 with TRBJ2-2; TRBD1 aligns across 7 bases. Trimming removed 2 bases from V and 5 bases from J; junction bases left unmatched: 8. Germline V gene lookup returns CDR1 MNHEY and CDR2 SVGAGI. This CDR3 spans 16 amino acids. CDR3 sequence: CASSYTEGTDTGELFF. In DNA, the CDR3 is TGTGCCAGCAGTTACACAGAAGGGACAGATACCGGGGAGCTGTTTTTT.

This chain links TRBV19 with TRBJ1-1, with 7 bases aligning to TRBD1. Germline V gives CDR1 LNHDA, CDR2 SQIVND (reference sequence). CDR3 size: 13 residues. The junction had 6 bases not matched to a gene; V was cut back by 7 bases and J by 4 bases. CDR3: CASTPQGPTEAFF. The CDR3 DNA reads TGTGCCAGTACCCCACAGGGGCCCACTGAAGCTTTCTTT. The full variable domain, rest sourced from reference TRBV19 and TRBJ1-1, is DGGITQSPKYLFRKEGQNVTLSCEQNLNHDAMYWYRQDPGQGLRLIYYSQIVNDFQKGDIAEGYSVSREKKESFPLTVTSAQKNPTAFYLCASTPQGPTEAFFGQGTRLTVV.

The rearrangement uses TRBV15 and TRBJ1-2; perhaps TRBD1 as D (5 bases). The CDR3 totals 15 residues. Deletions cut 0 bases from V and 2 bases from J, with 10 bases between. CDR1 LNHNV and CDR2 YYDKDF come from the germline V gene (reference sequence). The CDR3 coding sequence is TGTGCCACCAGCAGAGAGACCCAGGGCAACTATGGCTACACCTTC. Protein sequence: CATSRETQGNYGYTF.

V and J are TRBV9 and TRBJ1-4; no firm D call. V lost 0 bases, J lost 1 base, and 4 bases lay in between. Germline V gene lookup returns CDR1 SGDLS and CDR2 YYNGEE. This CDR3 comprises 14 residues. The CDR3 DNA reads as TGTGCCAGCAGCGTAGGGCAAACTAATGAAAAACTGTTTTTT. This sequence encodes CASSVGQTNEKLFF.

The sample holds a few counts of this clone. The chain carries TRBV6-6 and TRBJ2-5; perhaps TRBD1 as D (5 bases). V shed 6 bases and J shed 1 base, with 9 bases lying between them. This CDR3 region has 13 residues. Germline CDR1 reads MNHNY; CDR2 reads SVGAGI (reference sequence). CDR3 loop: CASSGRVQETQYF. DNA for the CDR3: TGTGCCAGCAGCGGCAGGGTCCAAGAGACCCAGTACTTC.

V is TRBV6-6 and J is TRBJ2-2, with 8 bases lining up with TRBD1. Germline V gene sequence: CDR1 MNHNY, CDR2 SVGAGI (reference sequence). The trim removed 2 bases at V and 4 bases at J, leaving 6 bases unmatched. The CDR3 loop spans 16 amino acids. The CDR3: CASSYTRQGSTGELFF. Here the CDR3 DNA reads TGTGCCAGCAGTTACACGCGACAGGGGAGCACCGGGGAGCTGTTTTTT.

In its sample, this clone was seen once. This sequence joins TRBV7-6 and TRBJ2-5; no firm D call. V was pared by 2 bases and J by 3 bases, with 13 bases between. Germline CDR1 reads SGHVS; CDR2 reads FNYEAQ. CDR3 length: 15 residues. The CDR3 nucleotides read TGTGCCAGCAGCTTACCCCTTGGTAGTAAAGAGACCCAGTACTTC. Translated: CASSLPLGSKETQYF.

A few counts support this clone. This chain links TRBV7-2 with TRBJ1-5, with 11 bases identical to TRBD1. The junction had 9 bases not matched to a gene; V was cut back by 1 base and J by 7 bases. This CDR3 is 17 amino acids long. Germline CDR1 reads SGHTA; CDR2 reads FQGNSA. DNA for the CDR3: TGTGCCAGCAGCTTAGGGGTGGACAGGGGGCTAAGGCAGCCCCAGCATTTT. Translated: CASSLGVDRGLRQPQHF. Using reference TRBV7-2 and TRBJ1-5 for the parts outside the CDR3, the full variable domain is GAGVSQSPSNKVTEKGKDVELRCDPISGHTALYWYRQSLGQGLEFLIYFQGNSAPDKSGLPSDRFSAERTGGSVSTLTIQRTQQEDSAVYLCASSLGVDRGLRQPQHFGDGTRLSIL.

V gene TRBV7-2 combines with J gene TRBJ2-3; no definite D call. The V gene lost 5 bases and the J gene lost 4 bases, with 16 bases spanning the gap. CDR1 SGHTA and CDR2 FQGNSA come from the germline V gene. This CDR3 has 15 residues. As DNA, the CDR3 is TGTGCCAGCAGCGCCGGCGGAGAGAACGCAGATACGCAGTATTTT. Residues: CASSAGGENADTQYF.

The genes are TRBV5-4 and TRBJ2-7; 7 nucleotides match TRBD1. The CDR3 has 15 residues. Germline CDR1 and CDR2: SGHNT and YYREEE (reference sequence). The V and J ends lost 4 bases and 1 base, in that order; junction bases with no gene match: 8. The chain's CDR3 is CASSAPGTASYEQYF. The CDR3 DNA reads TGTGCCAGCAGCGCTCCCGGGACAGCTTCCTACGAGCAGTACTTC.

The chain couples TRBV5-6 to TRBJ2-1; D may be TRBD2 (5 bases). The CDR3 runs to 13 residues. Germline V gives CDR1 SGHDT, CDR2 YYEEEE. Trimming pared 4 bases from V and 4 bases from J, leaving 9 bases between. The CDR3 nucleotides are TGTGCCAGCAGCCACGGACTGTACAATGAGCAGTTCTTC. Protein sequence: CASSHGLYNEQFF.

This chain uses TRBV30 with TRBJ2-3; D is possibly TRBD2 (5 bases). The V end lost 0 bases, the J end lost 8 bases, and 12 bases lay between the germline ends. Germline values: CDR1 GTSNPN, CDR2 SVGIG (reference sequence). This CDR3 is built from 13 residues. The CDR3 nucleotides read TGTGCCTGGAGTGTTTACGGGATACCTACGCAGTATTTT. It is translated as CAWSVYGIPTQYF. Drawing the rest from reference TRBV30 and TRBJ2-3, the complete variable domain is SQTIHQWPATLVQPVGSPLSLECTVEGTSNPNLYWYRQAAGRGLQLLFYSVGIGQISSEVPQNLSASRPQDRQFILSSKKLLLSDSGFYLCAWSVYGIPTQYFGPGTRLTVL.

In regard to this clone: A read error may produce the germline difference seen at one junction end. J is TRBJ2-2 and V is TRBV27, with a tentative D call TRBD2 (5 bases). The length of the CDR3 is 13 residues. The germline CDR1 and CDR2 sequences are MNHEY and SMNVEV (reference sequence). This CDR3 is CASSLSGTGEPFF. The CDR3 DNA sequence: TGTGCCAGCAGTTTATCGGGCACCGGGGAGCCGTTTTTT.

The chain combines TRBV5-4 with TRBJ2-2; D perhaps matches TRBD2 (5 bases). Germline lookup yields CDR1 SGHNT and CDR2 YYREEE (reference sequence). CDR3 length: 13 amino acids. Trimming took 2 bases from V and 5 from J, leaving 7 bases between them. In DNA, the CDR3 is TGTGCCAGCAGCTTTCGGACTACCGGGGAGCTGTTTTTT. It specifies CASSFRTTGELFF.

The chain recombines TRBV15 with TRBJ2-5; TRBD1 matches 9 bases. Trimming removed 6 bases from V and 1 base from J; junction bases left unmatched: 3. CDR3 length: 14 amino acids. Germline lookup yields CDR1 LNHNV and CDR2 YYDKDF (reference sequence). CDR3 in amino acids: CATRDRGLQETQYF. In DNA, the CDR3 is TGTGCCACCAGGGACAGGGGTCTCCAAGAGACCCAGTACTTC.

The CDR3 sequence is CASSHLAGGQETQYF. The CDR3 coding sequence is TGTGCCAGCAGTCACCTAGCGGGGGGACAGGAGACCCAGTACTTC. The chain couples TRBV6-6 to TRBJ2-5; 11 bases are a match to TRBD2. J was trimmed by 5 bases and V by 5 bases; bases with no gene match: 7. The CDR3 has 15 amino acids. Germline V gene sequence: CDR1 MNHNY, CDR2 SVGAGI (reference sequence).

The chain combines TRBV6-5 with TRBJ2-1; 10 bases align to TRBD2. CDR1 and CDR2 from the germline V gene are MNHEY and SVGAGI. The V and J ends lost 6 bases and 8 bases, in that order; junction bases with no gene match: 10. The CDR3 has 15 residues. CDR3: CASSFTSGATDEQFF. In DNA form, the CDR3 reads TGTGCCAGCAGCTTTACTAGCGGGGCAACTGATGAGCAGTTCTTC.

The chain recombines TRBV25-1 with TRBJ1-1, with D hard to call. The CDR3 has 12 amino acids. Germline V lookup: CDR1 MGHDK, CDR2 SYGVNS. Trimming left V 7 bases short and J 7 bases short, with 13 bases between. The CDR3 nucleotides read TGTGCCAGCACAGAGGGAGTAGGTGAAGCTTTCTTT. It specifies CASTEGVGEAFF.

V gene TRBV7-9 combines with J gene TRBJ1-1, with D possibly matching TRBD1 (5 bases). The germline V gene has CDR1 SEHNR and CDR2 FQNEAQ (reference sequence). This CDR3 has 12 amino acids. V lost 0 bases and J 11 bases, leaving 10 bases between the germline ends. In nucleotides, the CDR3 is TGTGCCAGCAGCTTAGCCAGGGCGAGGGCTTTCTTT. It is translated as CASSLARARAFF.